This T cell receptor (beta chain) originates from a study of cytomegalovirus exposure and HLA in healthy donors. About the study: A data release that came early held tens of millions of unique TCRs from HLA-typed donors. Study conclusions and caveats: Researchers reported from a later analysis that most CMV-associated TCR beta chains appeared HLA-restricted.

With 60 Vbeta and 13 Jbeta primers, the PCR was carried out. Per the study methods: Later reanalysis found 80 million or so unique TCR beta chains, roughly 10 million of them shared. Produced via immunoSEQ multiplex PCR; TCRdb's table is partial and in-frame only. V and J calls and clone size are given by that table; D and trimming were obtained from the DNA. Counted here are about 130,000 clones, more than 80% occurring once; the ten biggest clones make up 2% to 3%. Of note for this clone: What it binds is unknown.

It was healthy bone marrow donors who served as donors. The TCR sequence derives from a man aged 25-45 years in good health and CMV-seronegative. The sample consisted of PBMCs.

The CDR3: CASSLGTGDTEAFF. DNA for the CDR3: TGTGCCAGCAGCTTAGGGACGGGGGACACTGAAGCTTTCTTT. V and J are TRBV7-6 and TRBJ1-1; the D gene is possibly TRBD1 (5 bases). The germline V and J ends were trimmed by 1 base and 3 bases, with 9 bases remaining between them. The CDR3 runs 14 residues. The germline CDR1 and CDR2 sequences are SGHVS and FNYEAQ.